The 14 T cell receptor beta chains in this list originate from one sample, sequenced in a study of CD8+CD57+ T cells in acquired aplastic anemia. Genomic DNA acted as the template from which TCR beta VDJ combination and CDR3 sequence profiling were carried out. TCRdb re-analysed the reads in MiXCR, keeping a single row per CDR3 protein. The profile shows about 110,000 distinct CDR3 sequences, under 60% of them singletons. The specimen sequenced was sorted CD4+, CD8+, or CD8+CD57+ T cells (not recorded which) from PBMCs. These receptors all stem from a human donor in good health, serving as a control.

This clonotype was recorded many times. This CDR3 is CASGDDSQETQYF. The CDR3 nucleotides read TGTGCCAGCGGGGACGACAGCCAAGAGACCCAGTACTTC. V usage is TRBV12-3 or TRBV12-4 and J usage is TRBJ2-5; either TRBD1 or TRBD2 may fit D (5 bases each). The CDR3 contains 13 residues. The ends were cut back, 8 bases at V and 1 base at J, with 11 bases in the middle.

This clonotype was seen many times. The genes are TRBV2 and TRBJ2-7; perhaps TRBD1 as D (5 bases). The germline CDR1 and CDR2 sequences are SNHLY and FYNNEI. The CDR3 extends over 10 amino acids. V was cut by 6 bases and J by 7 bases, with 7 bases left in between. The CDR3 sequence: CASRGVEQYF. The CDR3 region has the DNA TGTGCCAGCAGAGGGGTTGAGCAGTACTTC.

The sample holds a few counts of this clonotype. The chain is built from TRBV7-9 and TRBJ1-6; 7 bases are a match to TRBD1. V lost 6 bases, J lost 11 bases, and 13 bases stayed unmatched. The CDR3 totals 15 residues. Germline CDR1 reads SEHNR; CDR2 reads FQNEAQ (reference sequence). CDR3 residues: CASSPPQGPGAPLHF. Here the CDR3 DNA reads TGTGCCAGCAGTCCTCCACAGGGGCCGGGGGCACCCCTCCACTTT.

Remarks on this clonotype: Since a much larger clone is just one base distant, this may be a read error. Given the absence of the conserved phenylalanine or tryptophan at the CDR3 end, a read error is likely. This chain joins TRBV5-6 and TRBJ2-5; 7 nucleotides align to TRBD1. V dropped 4 bases and J dropped 2; count of bases not matched to a gene: 8. Germline-derived CDR1 and CDR2 are SGHDT and YYEEEE. This CDR3 has 15 residues. CDR3 amino acids: CASSSTGDLQETQYL. The CDR3 DNA is TGTGCCAGCAGCAGTACAGGGGACCTGCAAGAGACCCAGTACCTC.

The rearrangement links TRBV9 to TRBJ2-7; 7 bases fit TRBD2. The germline gives CDR1 SGDLS, CDR2 YYNGEE. CDR3 length: 15 residues. After removal of 4 bases from V and 4 bases from J, the junction contained 11 bases not matched to a gene. CDR3 in amino acids: CASSPVLANTYEQYF. DNA of the CDR3: TGTGCCAGCAGCCCCGTACTAGCGAACACGTACGAGCAGTACTTC.

This clonotype was observed at least ten times. The rearrangement links TRBV27 to TRBJ2-3; tentative D call: TRBD2 (6 bases). V was trimmed by 3 bases and J by 5 bases, leaving 12 bases between them. Germline V gene lookup returns CDR1 MNHEY and CDR2 SMNVEV (reference sequence). The CDR3 consists of 14 residues. The CDR3 coding sequence is TGTGCCAGCAGTTTGTACCTCGGGGGAGATACGCAGTATTTT. Amino acid sequence: CASSLYLGGDTQYF.

This clonotype was observed many times. The rearrangement links TRBV2 to TRBJ1-5; 8 bases map to TRBD1. CDR3 length: 15 residues. Germline-derived CDR1 and CDR2 are SNHLY and FYNNEI. With 5 bases clipped from V and 0 bases from J, the junction kept 3 bases outside the gene matches. The CDR3 bases are TGTGCCAGCAGTCCTGGACAGGGTAGCAATCAGCCCCAGCATTTT. This sequence encodes CASSPGQGSNQPQHF.

This clonotype appeared many times. The chain has TRBV5-8 and TRBJ1-2; the D is unclear. CDR1 and CDR2 (germline): SGHTS, YDEGEE. With 4 bases removed from V and 4 bases from J, the gap between germline ends came to 8 bases. This CDR3 spans 12 amino acids. CDR3 residues: CASSGQSYGYTF. The CDR3 DNA follows: TGTGCCAGCAGCGGGCAGAGCTATGGCTACACCTTC.

The chain carries TRBV19 and TRBJ1-5; D is uncertain. The germline gives CDR1 LNHDA, CDR2 SQIVND (reference sequence). Trimming cost V 7 bases and J 1 base, with 14 bases left between them. There are 15 residues in the CDR3. The CDR3 protein is CASTPLGGSNQPQHF. DNA of the CDR3: TGTGCCAGTACCCCCCTTGGAGGGAGCAATCAGCCCCAGCATTTT.

The chain recombines TRBV29-1 with TRBJ2-7, with 9 bases matching TRBD1. CDR1 and CDR2 (germline): SQVTM, ANQGSEA. Trimming cost V 6 bases and J 3 bases; bases outside gene matches: 3. The CDR3 runs to 12 residues. The CDR3 here is CSVGQGYYEQYF. CDR3 DNA: TGCAGCGTCGGACAGGGGTACTACGAGCAGTACTTC.

This clonotype was recorded a few times. This sequence joins TRBV25-1 and TRBJ1-6; 10 nucleotides line up with TRBD1. Germline assignment: CDR1 MGHDK and CDR2 SYGVNS. Trimming cost V 1 base and J 6 bases; bases outside gene matches: 3. CDR3 length: 16 amino acids. The CDR3 bases are TGTGCCAGCAGTGAATGGACAGGGGGGGGTAATTCACCCCTCCACTTT. Its protein is CASSEWTGGGNSPLHF.

The rearrangement links TRBV2 to TRBJ1-1, with TRBD1 matching over 8 bases. With V trimmed by 3 bases and J by 4 bases, 10 bases remained unmatched. CDR1 SNHLY and CDR2 FYNNEI come from the germline V gene. The CDR3 has 16 residues. The CDR3 region is CASSDPLDRAFTEAFF. The DNA for the CDR3 is TGTGCCAGCAGTGACCCCCTGGACAGGGCTTTCACTGAAGCTTTCTTT.

This clonotype came up many times. CDR3 in amino acids: CSAADRGDSYNEQFF. CDR3 DNA: TGCAGCGCCGCGGACAGGGGAGATTCCTACAATGAGCAGTTCTTC. V and J are TRBV29-1 and TRBJ2-1; 9 bases are shared with TRBD1. This CDR3 is built from 15 residues. Germline CDR1 reads SQVTM; CDR2 reads ANQGSEA. The V and J ends lost 7 bases and 1 base, in that order; junction bases with no gene match: 8.

DNA for the CDR3: TGTGCCAGTACCCATGGGACCGGGGACTATGGCTACACCTTC. It codes for CASTHGTGDYGYTF. The chain carries TRBV19 and TRBJ1-2, with D possibly matching TRBD1 (5 bases). V was clipped by 7 bases and J by 3 bases, with 15 bases between them. Germline V CDR1 and CDR2: LNHDA, SQIVND (reference sequence). This CDR3 is built from 14 residues.